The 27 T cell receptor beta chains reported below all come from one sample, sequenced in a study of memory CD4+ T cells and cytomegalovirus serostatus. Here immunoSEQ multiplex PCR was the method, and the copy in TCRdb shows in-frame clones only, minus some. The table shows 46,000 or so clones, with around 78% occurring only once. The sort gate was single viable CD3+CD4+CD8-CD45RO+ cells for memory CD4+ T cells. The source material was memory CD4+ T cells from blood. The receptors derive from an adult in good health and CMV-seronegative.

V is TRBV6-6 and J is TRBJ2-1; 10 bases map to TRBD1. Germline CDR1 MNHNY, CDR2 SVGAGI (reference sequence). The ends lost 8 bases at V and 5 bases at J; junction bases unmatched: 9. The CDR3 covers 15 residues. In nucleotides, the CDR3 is TGTGCCAGCCGTCTGTGGGACAGGGGTAACAATGAGCAGTTCTTC. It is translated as CASRLWDRGNNEQFF.

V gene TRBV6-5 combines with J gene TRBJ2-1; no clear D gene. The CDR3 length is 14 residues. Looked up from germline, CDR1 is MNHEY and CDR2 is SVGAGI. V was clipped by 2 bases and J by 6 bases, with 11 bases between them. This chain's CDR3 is CASSYGLSLNEQFF. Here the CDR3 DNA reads TGTGCCAGCAGTTACGGCCTTAGCCTCAATGAGCAGTTCTTC.

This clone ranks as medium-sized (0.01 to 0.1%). CDR3 sequence reads: CANIPGQPYGYTF. In nucleotides, the CDR3 is TGCGCCAACATCCCTGGACAGCCCTATGGCTACACCTTC. The chain links TRBV5-1 to TRBJ1-2; D is perhaps TRBD1 (6 bases). Germline CDR1 SGHRS, CDR2 YFSETQ. V was shortened by 9 bases and J by 4 bases, with 16 bases between the two germline ends. This CDR3 is built from 13 residues.

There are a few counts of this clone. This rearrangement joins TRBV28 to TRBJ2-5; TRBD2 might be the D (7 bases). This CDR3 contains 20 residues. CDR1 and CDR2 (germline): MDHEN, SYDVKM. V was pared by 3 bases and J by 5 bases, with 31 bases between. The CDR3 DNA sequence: TGTGCCAGCAGTTTCCCAGGGGCCCAGCGGGGCGCCGGGAAGTGGGAGACCCAGTACTTC. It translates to CASSFPGAQRGAGKWETQYF.

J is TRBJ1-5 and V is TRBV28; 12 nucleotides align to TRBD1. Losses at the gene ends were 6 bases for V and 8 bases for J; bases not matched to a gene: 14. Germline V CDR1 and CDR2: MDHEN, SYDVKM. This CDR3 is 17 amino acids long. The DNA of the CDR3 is TGTGCCAGCAGAACCGGGACAGGGGGCGTTGTGAGGAAGCCCCAGCATTTT. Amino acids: CASRTGTGGVVRKPQHF.

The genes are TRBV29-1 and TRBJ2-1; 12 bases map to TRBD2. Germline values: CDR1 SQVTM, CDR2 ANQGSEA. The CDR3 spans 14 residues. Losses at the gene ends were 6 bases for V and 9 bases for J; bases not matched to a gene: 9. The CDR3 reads CSVALTSGGSEQFF. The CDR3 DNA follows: TGCAGCGTCGCGCTAACTAGCGGGGGGAGTGAGCAGTTCTTC.

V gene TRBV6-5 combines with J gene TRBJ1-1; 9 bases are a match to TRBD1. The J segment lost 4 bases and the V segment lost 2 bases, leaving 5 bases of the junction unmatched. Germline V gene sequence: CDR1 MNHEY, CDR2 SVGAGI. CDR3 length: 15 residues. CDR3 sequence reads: CASSYPDRGGTEAFF. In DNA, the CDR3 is TGTGCCAGCAGTTACCCGGACAGGGGAGGCACTGAAGCTTTCTTT.

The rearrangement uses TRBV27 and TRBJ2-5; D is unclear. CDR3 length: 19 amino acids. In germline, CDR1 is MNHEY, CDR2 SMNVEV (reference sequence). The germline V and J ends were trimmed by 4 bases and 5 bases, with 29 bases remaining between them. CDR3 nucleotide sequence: TGTGCCAGCAGTTCCCTCCCATTGTACGGAGTCACTCTGGGGGAGACCCAGTACTTC. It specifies CASSSLPLYGVTLGETQYF.

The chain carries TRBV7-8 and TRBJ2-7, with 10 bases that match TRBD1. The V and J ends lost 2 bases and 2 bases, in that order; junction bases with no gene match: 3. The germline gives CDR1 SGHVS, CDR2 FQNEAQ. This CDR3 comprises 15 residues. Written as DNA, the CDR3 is TGTGCCAGCAGCTTATCGGGACAGGGGACCTACGAGCAGTACTTC. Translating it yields CASSLSGQGTYEQYF.

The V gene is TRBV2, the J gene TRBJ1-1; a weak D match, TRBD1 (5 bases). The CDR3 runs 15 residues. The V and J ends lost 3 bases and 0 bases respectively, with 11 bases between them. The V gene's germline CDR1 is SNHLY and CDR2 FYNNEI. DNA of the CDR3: TGTGCCAGCAGTGAGCCAGGGCAGATGAACACTGAAGCTTTCTTT. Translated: CASSEPGQMNTEAFF.

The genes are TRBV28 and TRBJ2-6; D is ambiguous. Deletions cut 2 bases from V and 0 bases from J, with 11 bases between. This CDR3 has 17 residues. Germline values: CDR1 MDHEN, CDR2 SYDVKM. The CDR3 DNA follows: TGTGCCAGCAGTTTAAGGGCCCTCAGCTCTGGGGCCAACGTCCTGACTTTC. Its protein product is CASSLRALSSGANVLTF.

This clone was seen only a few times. The CDR3 reads CASRSQGRSPYEQYF. DNA for the CDR3: TGTGCCAGCAGGTCCCAGGGTAGGTCCCCTTACGAGCAGTACTTC. The chain joins TRBV6-5 to TRBJ2-7, with D possibly matching TRBD1 (5 bases). The ends were cut back, 6 bases at V and 4 bases at J, with 19 bases in the middle. The CDR3 totals 15 residues. Germline V gene sequence: CDR1 MNHEY, CDR2 SVGAGI.

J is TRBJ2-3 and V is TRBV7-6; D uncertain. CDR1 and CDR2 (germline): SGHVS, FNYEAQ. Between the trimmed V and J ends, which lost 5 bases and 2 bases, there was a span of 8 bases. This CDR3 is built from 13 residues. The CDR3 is CASSPRATDTQYF. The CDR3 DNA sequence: TGTGCCAGCAGCCCCCGAGCCACAGATACGCAGTATTTT. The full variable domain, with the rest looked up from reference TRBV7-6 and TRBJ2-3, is GAGVSQSPRYKVTKRGQDVALRCDPISGHVSLYWYRQALGQGPEFLTYFNYEAQQDKSGLPNDRFSAERPEGSISTLTIQRTEQRDSAMYRCASSPRATDTQYFGPGTRLTVL.

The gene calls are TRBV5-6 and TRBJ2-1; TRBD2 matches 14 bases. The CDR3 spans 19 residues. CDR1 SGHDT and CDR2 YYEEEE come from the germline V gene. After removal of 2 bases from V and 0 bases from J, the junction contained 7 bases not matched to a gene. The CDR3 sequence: CASSFRTSGGPSSYNEQFF. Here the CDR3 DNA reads TGTGCCAGCAGCTTCCGGACTAGCGGGGGGCCAAGCTCCTACAATGAGCAGTTCTTC.

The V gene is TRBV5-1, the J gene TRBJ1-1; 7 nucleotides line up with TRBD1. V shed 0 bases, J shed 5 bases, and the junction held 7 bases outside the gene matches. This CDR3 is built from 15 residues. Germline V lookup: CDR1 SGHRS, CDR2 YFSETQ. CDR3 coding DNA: TGCGCCAGCAGCTTGGCCGAACAGGGGCCTACTGAAGCTTTCTTT. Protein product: CASSLAEQGPTEAFF. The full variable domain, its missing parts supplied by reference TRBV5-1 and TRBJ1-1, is KAGVTQTPRYLIKTRGQQVTLSCSPISGHRSVSWYQQTPGQGLQFLFEYFSETQRNKGNFPGRFSGRQFSNSRSEMNVSTLELGDSALYLCASSLAEQGPTEAFFGQGTRLTVV.

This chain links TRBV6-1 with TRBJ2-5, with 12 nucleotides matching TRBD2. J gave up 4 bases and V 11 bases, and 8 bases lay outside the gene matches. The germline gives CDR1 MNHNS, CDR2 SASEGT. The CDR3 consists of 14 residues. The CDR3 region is CAVGTSGPRETQYF. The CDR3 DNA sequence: TGTGCCGTGGGGACTAGCGGGCCACGAGAGACCCAGTACTTC.

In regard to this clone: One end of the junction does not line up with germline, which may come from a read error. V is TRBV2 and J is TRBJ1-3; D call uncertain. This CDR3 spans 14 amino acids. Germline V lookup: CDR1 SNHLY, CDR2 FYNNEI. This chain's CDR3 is CASREVNSGNTIYF. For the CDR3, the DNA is TGTGCCAGCAGAGAAGTGAACTCTGGAAACACCATATATTTT.

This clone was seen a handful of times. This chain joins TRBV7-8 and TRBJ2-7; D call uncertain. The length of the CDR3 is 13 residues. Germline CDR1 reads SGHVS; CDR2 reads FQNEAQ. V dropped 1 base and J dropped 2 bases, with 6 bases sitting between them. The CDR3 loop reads CASSLDRPYEQYF. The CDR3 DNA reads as TGTGCCAGCAGCTTAGACAGACCCTACGAGCAGTACTTC.

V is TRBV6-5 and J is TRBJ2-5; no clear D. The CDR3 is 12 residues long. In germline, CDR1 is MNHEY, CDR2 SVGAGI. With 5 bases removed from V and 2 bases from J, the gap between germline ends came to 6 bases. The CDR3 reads CASSRVQETQYF. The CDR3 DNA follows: TGTGCCAGCAGTCGAGTACAAGAGACCCAGTACTTC.

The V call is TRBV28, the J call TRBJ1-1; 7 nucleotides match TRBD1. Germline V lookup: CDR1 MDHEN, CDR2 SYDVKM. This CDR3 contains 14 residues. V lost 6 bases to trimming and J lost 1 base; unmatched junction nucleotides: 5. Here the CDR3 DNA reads TGTGCCAGCAGACCGGGACAGTCGAACACTGAAGCTTTCTTT. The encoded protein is CASRPGQSNTEAFF.

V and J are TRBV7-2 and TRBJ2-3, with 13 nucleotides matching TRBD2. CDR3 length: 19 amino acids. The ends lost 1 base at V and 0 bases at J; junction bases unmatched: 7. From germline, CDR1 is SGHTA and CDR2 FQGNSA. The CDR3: CASSLVGGTSGASTDTQYF. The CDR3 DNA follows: TGTGCCAGCAGCTTAGTTGGTGGGACTAGCGGGGCAAGCACAGATACGCAGTATTTT.

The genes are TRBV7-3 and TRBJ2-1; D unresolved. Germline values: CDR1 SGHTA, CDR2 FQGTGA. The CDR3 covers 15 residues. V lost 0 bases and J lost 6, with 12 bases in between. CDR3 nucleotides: TGTGCCAGCAGCTTAACAGCAACTCCCAGCAATGAGCAGTTCTTC. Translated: CASSLTATPSNEQFF.

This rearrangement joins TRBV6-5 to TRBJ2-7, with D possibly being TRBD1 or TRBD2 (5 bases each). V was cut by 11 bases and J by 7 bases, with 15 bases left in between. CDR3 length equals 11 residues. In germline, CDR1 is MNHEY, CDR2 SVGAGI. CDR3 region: CAGRGTWEQYF. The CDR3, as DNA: TGTGCCGGACGAGGGACGTGGGAGCAGTACTTC.

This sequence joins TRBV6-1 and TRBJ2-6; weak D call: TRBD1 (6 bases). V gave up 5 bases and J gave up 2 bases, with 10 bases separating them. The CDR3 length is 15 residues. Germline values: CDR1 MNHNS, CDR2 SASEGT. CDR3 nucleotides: TGTGCCAGCAGTAAGGGACAACCTGGGGCCAACGTCCTGACTTTC. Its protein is CASSKGQPGANVLTF.

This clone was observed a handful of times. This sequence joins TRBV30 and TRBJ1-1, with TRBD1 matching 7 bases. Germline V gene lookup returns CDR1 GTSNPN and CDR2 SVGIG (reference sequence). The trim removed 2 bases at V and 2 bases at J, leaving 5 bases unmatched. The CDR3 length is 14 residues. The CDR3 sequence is CAWSRGQVNTEAFF. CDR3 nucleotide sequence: TGTGCCTGGAGTAGGGGGCAGGTTAACACTGAAGCTTTCTTT.

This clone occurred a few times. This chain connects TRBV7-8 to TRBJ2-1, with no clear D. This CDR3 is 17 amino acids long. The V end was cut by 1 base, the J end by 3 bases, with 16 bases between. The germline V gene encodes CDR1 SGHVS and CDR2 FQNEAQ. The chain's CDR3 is CASSLVVLGLIYNEQFF. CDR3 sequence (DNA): TGTGCCAGCAGCTTAGTGGTCCTGGGCCTCATCTACAATGAGCAGTTCTTC.

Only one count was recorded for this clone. CDR3 coding DNA: TGTGCCAGCAGTTACCCGGGGGCGGGGGTGGACGAGCAGTACTTC. Its protein product is CASSYPGAGVDEQYF. The chain carries TRBV6-6 and TRBJ2-7; the D gene is possibly TRBD2 (7 bases). The CDR3 is made up of 15 amino acids. From germline, CDR1 is MNHNY and CDR2 SVGAGI (reference sequence). The V end lost 2 bases, the J end lost 5 bases, and 16 bases lay between the germline ends.